The rows below give T cell receptor beta chains drawn from one sample of a study of blood T cell repertoires in COVID-19. Sequencing used immunoSEQ multiplex PCR; TCRdb keeps in-frame clones, though not all of them. The sample has about 350,000 clones, more than 70% seen once. The sequenced material came from PBMCs or T cells enriched from blood (not recorded which). The receptor set was obtained from a woman under 40 who had been exposed to COVID-19. CDR3s include the opening cysteine and the closing phenylalanine or tryptophan. The D gene is left open where the match is weak. Size is omitted from some rows. Given values are once, few, many or a class for expanded clones.

abundance | d_gene | j_gene | v_gene | CDR3nt | CDR3aa
. | . | TRBJ2-2 | TRBV19 | TGTGCCAGTAGGGATACTAGCATCGGGGAGCTGTTTTTT | CASRDTSIGELFF
. | TRBD1 | TRBJ2-7 | TRBV29-1 | TGCAGCGTTGGTGGGACAGGGGACTACGAGCAGTACTTC | CSVGGTGDYEQYF
. | TRBD1 | TRBJ1-2 | TRBV18 | TGTGCCAGCTCACCGACGGGACAGGGGGAAATCTATGGCTACACCTTC | CASSPTGQGEIYGYTF
. | TRBD1 | TRBJ1-1 | TRBV12-3/TRBV12-4 | TGTGCCAGCAGTGCGACAGGGGTAATTGAAGCTTTCTTT | CASSATGVIEAFF
. | TRBD2 | TRBJ2-3 | TRBV7-9 | TGTGCCAGCTTTCATAGCGGGAGGGCCGCAGATACGCAGTATTTT | CASFHSGRAADTQYF
. | TRBD2 | TRBJ2-3 | TRBV6-4 | TGTGCCAGCAGTGAACTAGCGGGAGGCCTCGATACGCAGTATTTT | CASSELAGGLDTQYF
. | . | TRBJ1-1 | TRBV7-6 | TGTGCCAGCAGCTTAGAGCCTCTTAACACTGAAGCTTTCTTT | CASSLEPLNTEAFF
. | TRBD2 | TRBJ2-5 | TRBV2 | TGTGCCAGCAGTGCCCGGACTAGCGGTGAAGAGACCCAGTACTTC | CASSARTSGEETQYF
. | . | TRBJ2-1 | TRBV6-2/TRBV6-3 | TGTGCCAGCAGTTACGCTGGGCGCCCCTACAATGAGCAGTTCTTC | CASSYAGRPYNEQFF
. | . | TRBJ1-1 | TRBV2 | TGTGCCAGCAGTGAACTTGGGACAAACACTGAAGCTTTCTTT | CASSELGTNTEAFF
. | . | TRBJ2-7 | TRBV29-1 | TGCAGCGTTGAAGAAGTCCTGGCGGGTACCTACGAGCAGTACTTC | CSVEEVLAGTYEQYF
. | . | TRBJ2-7 | TRBV10-1 | TGCGCCACCGCGAGCGGGTCCTACGAGCAGTACTTC | CATASGSYEQYF
once | . | TRBJ1-2 | TRBV2 | TGTGCCAGCACCATGACAGACCCTAACTATGGCTACACCTTC | CASTMTDPNYGYTF
few | TRBD2 | TRBJ2-2 | TRBV13 | TGTGCCAGCAGCGAGAGACTAGCGGGAGAGGTAAAGAACACCGGGGAGCTGTTTTTT | CASSERLAGEVKNTGELFF
. | TRBD2 | TRBJ2-3 | TRBV4-1 | TGCGCCAGCAGCCCCGGGGAGGGACTTCTCTCAGATACGCAGTATTTT | CASSPGEGLLSDTQYF
. | TRBD2 | TRBJ2-1 | TRBV20-1 | TGCAGTGCTAGTTGGCGGGAGGGCCTGGGTGAGCAGTTCTTC | CSASWREGLGEQFF